This TCR beta chain was profiled in a study of blood T cell repertoires in COVID-19. As for the study in general: Before being deemed recovered, Cohort 3 donors had two negative PCRs, clearance, or symptom resolution. COVID-19 samples, acute and convalescent, were from the United States, Italy and Spain.

The study recruited people aged roughly 18 to 89 years across about two dozen US areas. Per the original data handling: Amplification of reference gene primers provided the estimated nucleated cell counts. Sequenced by immunoSEQ multiplex PCR; TCRdb stores in-frame clones only, minus some. The V and J calls and the clone size are those of that table, but D and trimming were determined from the DNA. This table holds roughly 190,000 clones, around 83% found once. The sequenced sample was PBMCs or T cells enriched from blood (not recorded which). The TCR sequence derives from a woman aged 40 to 50 in a cohort exposed to, infected with or recovered from COVID-19 (not recorded which).

CDR3 in amino acids: CASSSTGTHNYGYTF. The DNA of the CDR3 is TGTGCCAGCAGCTCCACAGGGACCCATAACTATGGCTACACCTTC. The V call is TRBV11-2, the J call TRBJ1-2, with a weak D call TRBD1 (6 bases). Trimming cost V 4 bases and J 1 base, with 13 bases left between them. The CDR3 has 15 residues. The V gene's germline CDR1 is SGHAT and CDR2 FQNNGV.